The rows below give T cell receptor beta chains drawn from one sample of a study. Each CDR3 protein is one row after TCRdb ran MiXCR on the RT-PCR reads. This sample has about 680,000 distinct CDR3 sequences, with about 14% found just once. The sequencing sample was made of memory CD4+ T cells from blood. Receptor source: a female donor in good health, serving as a healthy control. Both conserved end residues are part of each CDR3. A D gene is named only where the DNA matches it firmly. Not every row has a clone size; where given, it reads once, few, many or a size class.

V gene	J gene	CDR3 length	D gene	clone size	CDR3 protein	CDR3 DNA
TRBV7-2	TRBJ2-1	17	TRBD2	few	CASSSQTTSGRAAEQFF	TGTGCCAGCAGCTCCCAGACTACTAGCGGGAGGGCAGCTGAGCAGTTCTTC
TRBV6-5	TRBJ2-3	13	.	few	CASGGAGTDTQYF	TGTGCCAGCGGGGGGGCGGGCACAGATACGCAGTATTTT
TRBV20-1	TRBJ1-2	14	.	.	CSARDVKANGRNTF	TGCAGTGCTAGAGATGTAAAGGCAAACGGGCGAAACACCTTC
TRBV20-1	TRBJ2-2	14	.	.	CSARSEVDTGELFF	TGCAGTGCTAGAAGCGAGGTTGACACCGGGGAGCTGTTTTTT
TRBV20-1	TRBJ2-3	15	.	many	CSARDAQGPGDTQYF	TGCAGTGCTAGAGATGCGCAGGGGCCTGGAGATACGCAGTATTTT
TRBV11-2	TRBJ2-1	18	.	.	CASSSPPGSPSSYNEQFF	TGTGCCAGCAGCTCACCACCGGGGAGTCCGAGCTCCTACAATGAGCAGTTCTTC
TRBV24-1	TRBJ2-3	16	.	many	CATSDWTKSDTDTQYF	TGTGCCACCAGTGATTGGACGAAAAGCGACACAGATACGCAGTATTTT
TRBV12-3/TRBV12-4	TRBJ1-1	14	.	many	CASSQKDMNTEAFF	TGTGCCAGCAGTCAGAAGGACATGAACACTGAAGCTTTCTTT
TRBV12-3/TRBV12-4	TRBJ2-1	15	.	.	CASRFNPGPYNEQFF	TGTGCCAGCAGATTTAACCCGGGACCCTACAATGAGCAGTTCTTC
TRBV12-3/TRBV12-4	TRBJ2-2	14	.	many	CASSLVQNTGELFF	TGTGCCAGCAGTTTAGTACAGAACACCGGGGAGCTGTTTTTT
TRBV27	TRBJ2-7	17	.	.	CASSLTPGVPGAHEQYF	TGTGCCAGCAGTTTGACCCCCGGAGTCCCGGGGGCCCACGAGCAGTACTTC
TRBV20-1	TRBJ1-2	16	.	few	CSARDSNQGPLYGYTF	TGCAGTGCTAGAGATTCAAATCAGGGTCCTCTCTATGGCTACACCTTC
TRBV4-2	TRBJ2-7	15	.	.	CASSRNTGTNYEQYF	TGTGCCAGCAGCCGAAATACCGGGACAAACTACGAGCAGTACTTC
TRBV12-3/TRBV12-4	TRBJ2-1	13	.	.	CASSSTSFTEQFF	TGTGCCAGCAGTTCGACTAGTTTTACTGAGCAGTTCTTC
TRBV4-2	TRBJ2-5	15	.	.	CASSQESVGEETQYF	TGTGCCAGCAGCCAAGAAAGTGTGGGAGAAGAGACCCAGTACTTC
TRBV3-1	TRBJ1-2	12	.	few	CASSHQGIGYTF	TGTGCCAGCAGCCATCAGGGGATCGGCTACACCTTC
TRBV10-3	TRBJ1-1	17	.	.	CAISRWVAGGLNTEAFF	TGTGCCATCAGTCGATGGGTAGCCGGGGGCCTGAACACTGAAGCTTTCTTT
TRBV5-1	TRBJ2-5	14	TRBD2	few	CASNEKAGLETQYF	TGCGCCAGCAATGAAAAAGCGGGATTAGAGACCCAGTACTTC
TRBV25-1	TRBJ2-1	16	.	few	CASSESYRRSYNEQFF	TGTGCCAGCAGTGAGTCGTATCGGCGGTCCTACAATGAGCAGTTCTTC
TRBV7-2	TRBJ1-3	16	TRBD1	few	CASSPRRTGVENTIYF	TGTGCCAGCAGCCCGCGCCGGACAGGGGTGGAAAACACCATATATTTT
TRBV7-2	TRBJ2-2	13	.	few	CASRFSNTGELFF	TGTGCCAGCAGGTTCTCGAACACCGGGGAGCTGTTTTTT
TRBV5-1	TRBJ1-2	13	.	many	CASSFSAEDGYTF	TGCGCCAGCAGCTTTTCGGCGGAGGATGGCTACACCTTC
TRBV20-1	TRBJ2-4	14	.	many	CSARDYRAKNIQYF	TGCAGTGCTAGAGATTACAGGGCCAAAAACATTCAGTACTTC
TRBV11-2	TRBJ2-1	15	.	few	CASRTSRTALNEQFF	TGTGCCAGCAGGACATCACGGACTGCCCTCAATGAGCAGTTCTTC
TRBV5-1	TRBJ1-4	16	TRBD1	few	CASSLEGGRSKEKLFF	TGCGCCAGCAGCTTGGAAGGGGGCAGAAGTAAAGAAAAACTGTTTTTT
TRBV6-1	TRBJ1-1	13	.	few	CASSARDLYEAFF	TGTGCCAGCAGTGCTAGGGACCTTTATGAAGCTTTCTTT
TRBV12-3/TRBV12-4	TRBJ2-7	13	.	.	CASSFRAPYEQYF	TGTGCCAGCAGTTTTAGGGCCCCCTACGAGCAGTACTTC
TRBV20-1	TRBJ1-5	17	TRBD1	many	CSAPGGTGNVYNQPQHF	TGCAGTGCTCCAGGGGGGACAGGTAACGTTTACAATCAGCCCCAGCATTTT
TRBV2	TRBJ2-5	15	TRBD1	.	CASSSRTGRGETQYF	TGTGCCAGCAGTAGCCGGACAGGGAGAGGGGAGACCCAGTACTTC